Listed here are 21 T cell receptor beta chains from one sample, sequenced in a study of OX40 agonist ivuxolimab in advanced cancers. The data were produced by immunoSEQ multiplex PCR, yet TCRdb's version contains in-frame clones alone and is incomplete. The sample records under 100,000 clones, approximately 80% being singletons. Sequencing used CD4+ or CD8+ T cells sorted from blood, obtained in a trial of the OX40 agonist ivuxolimab. The receptors come from an adult with an advanced solid tumor such as melanoma, head and neck, liver or kidney cancer.

The CDR3 bases are TGTGCCAGCACAGGGGGCTCCTCCTACGAGCAGTACTTC. This sequence encodes CASTGGSSYEQYF. This chain joins TRBV25-1 and TRBJ2-7; 8 nucleotides agree with TRBD1. Germline assignment: CDR1 MGHDK and CDR2 SYGVNS. The CDR3 runs 13 residues. V gave up 7 bases and J gave up 0 bases; unmatched junction bases: 2.

The count of this clone is one. The chain recombines TRBV28 with TRBJ2-1, with TRBD2 identical over 10 bases. Germline CDR1 and CDR2: MDHEN and SYDVKM. CDR3 length equals 15 residues. V dropped 7 bases and J dropped 4; count of bases not matched to a gene: 7. CDR3 protein: CASIASGRGYNEQFF. In DNA form, the CDR3 reads TGTGCCAGCATTGCGAGCGGGAGGGGGTACAATGAGCAGTTCTTC.

This chain connects TRBV6-1 to TRBJ1-5; TRBD1 agrees at 8 bases. The V gene end was trimmed by 6 bases and the J gene end by 7 bases; junction bases not matched to a gene: 5. Germline CDR1 is MNHNS and CDR2 is SASEGT. This CDR3 has 13 residues. In DNA, the CDR3 is TGTGCCAGCAGGTCAGGGGGCTGGCAGCCCCAGCATTTT. It encodes CASRSGGWQPQHF.

The chain is built from TRBV15 and TRBJ1-4, with D perhaps matching TRBD1 (5 bases). Germline V gene sequence: CDR1 LNHNV, CDR2 YYDKDF (reference sequence). CDR3 length equals 16 residues. Trimming pared 3 bases from V and 8 bases from J, leaving 19 bases between. The CDR3 spells CATSRPVLSGTEKLFF. CDR3 bases: TGTGCCACCAGCAGGCCCGTCCTCTCGGGGACCGAAAAACTGTTTTTT.

This clone was recorded a few times. V and J are TRBV28 and TRBJ1-2, with 7 bases fitting TRBD1. J lost 2 bases, V lost 4 bases, and 13 bases had no gene match. The CDR3 runs to 17 residues. Germline V lookup: CDR1 MDHEN, CDR2 SYDVKM. CDR3: CASSSLDRALGNYGYTF. The DNA for the CDR3 is TGTGCCAGCAGTTCCCTCGACAGGGCTCTCGGCAACTATGGCTACACCTTC.

V is TRBV10-3 and J is TRBJ2-1, with TRBD2 matching 8 bases. The CDR3 is made up of 18 amino acids. Trimming cost V 0 bases and J 9 bases; bases outside gene matches: 16. Germline CDR1 ENHRY, CDR2 SYGVKD. This CDR3 reads CAISESKGRTGGGGEQFF. CDR3 sequence (DNA): TGTGCCATCAGTGAGTCAAAAGGCCGGACCGGGGGGGGAGGTGAGCAGTTCTTC.

The genes are TRBV9 and TRBJ2-3, with 8 bases lining up with TRBD2. Trimming at V came to 0 bases and at J to 6 bases, leaving 9 bases not matched to a gene. CDR1 SGDLS and CDR2 YYNGEE come from the germline V gene. CDR3 size: 16 residues. Here the CDR3 reads CASSVEGSGGRDTQYF. DNA of the CDR3: TGTGCCAGCAGCGTAGAGGGGAGCGGGGGCCGTGATACGCAGTATTTT.

V gene TRBV9 combines with J gene TRBJ1-2, with D unresolved. The CDR3 has 15 amino acids. Germline lookup yields CDR1 SGDLS and CDR2 YYNGEE. Trimming left V 0 bases short and J 6 bases short, with 15 bases between. The CDR3 DNA reads as TGTGCCAGCAGCGTAGGGGCCTTACCAAAGGATGGCTACACCTTC. Protein sequence: CASSVGALPKDGYTF.

This chain joins TRBV5-1 and TRBJ2-2, with a weak D call TRBD1 (5 bases). This CDR3 spans 14 amino acids. Germline loops: CDR1 SGHRS, CDR2 YFSETQ. The V gene lost 0 bases and the J gene lost 7 bases, with 10 bases spanning the gap. CDR3 DNA: TGCGCCAGCAGCTTGGGCAGGGAATTCGGGGAGCTGTTTTTT. Translating gives CASSLGREFGELFF.

This clone was observed a few times. This sequence joins TRBV18 and TRBJ1-4; D possibly corresponds to TRBD1 (5 bases). The CDR3 runs 16 residues. Germline values: CDR1 KGHSH, CDR2 LQKENI. V shed 0 bases and J shed 5 bases, with 13 bases lying between them. The CDR3 DNA reads TGTGCCAGCTCACCACCTGGTAGGACAATGAATGAAAAACTGTTTTTT. The encoded protein is CASSPPGRTMNEKLFF.

The gene calls are TRBV19 and TRBJ1-2; perhaps TRBD1 as D (6 bases). The CDR3 consists of 14 residues. Germline V CDR1 and CDR2: LNHDA, SQIVND (reference sequence). Deletions cut 6 bases from V and 1 base from J, with 12 bases between. The CDR3 DNA sequence: TGTGCCAGTAGCCCAGGGGCTCTTAACTATGGCTACACCTTC. Translated: CASSPGALNYGYTF. Combining the CDR3 with reference TRBV19 and TRBJ1-2 gives the whole variable domain DGGITQSPKYLFRKEGQNVTLSCEQNLNHDAMYWYRQDPGQGLRLIYYSQIVNDFQKGDIAEGYSVSREKKESFPLTVTSAQKNPTAFYLCASSPGALNYGYTFGSGTRLTVV.

The chain combines TRBV10-3 with TRBJ1-4; tentatively, D is TRBD1 (6 bases). This CDR3 has 15 residues. Germline assignment: CDR1 ENHRY and CDR2 SYGVKD. Trimming removed 3 bases at V and 8 bases at J, with 16 bases between. In DNA form, the CDR3 reads TGTGCCATCAGTGACCAACAGGGTCCTCGAGAAAAACTGTTTTTT. Translation: CAISDQQGPREKLFF.

This clone was seen a few times. The V gene is TRBV5-1, the J gene TRBJ2-5; 10 bases line up with TRBD2. This CDR3 is built from 16 residues. In germline, CDR1 is SGHRS, CDR2 YFSETQ. With 4 bases clipped from V and 5 bases from J, the junction kept 11 bases outside the gene matches. CDR3 sequence: CASSPGGLAGAETQYF. The CDR3 DNA reads TGCGCCAGCAGCCCCGGGGGGCTAGCGGGGGCCGAGACCCAGTACTTC.

The table lists this clone with a count of one. The chain joins TRBV28 to TRBJ1-3; the D is unclear. Germline assignment: CDR1 MDHEN and CDR2 SYDVKM. The V end was cut by 5 bases, the J end by 2 bases, with 10 bases between. The CDR3 runs 14 residues. This CDR3 is CASSPPWAGNTIYF. CDR3 sequence (DNA): TGTGCCAGCAGTCCCCCCTGGGCTGGAAACACCATATATTTT.

The gene calls are TRBV10-2 and TRBJ2-4; 13 nucleotides agree with TRBD2. Germline-derived CDR1 and CDR2 are WSHSY and SAAADI. The CDR3 sequence is 16 residues long. V shed 8 bases, J shed 2 bases, and the junction held 6 bases outside the gene matches. The CDR3, as DNA: TGCGCCAGCGCGAGGGGACTAGCGGGGTCCAAAAACATTCAGTACTTC. Translated, it gives CASARGLAGSKNIQYF.

CDR3 nucleotide sequence: TGTGCCAGCTCAGCTGGGACAGCGATTGAGGAGCTGTTTTTT. Protein sequence: CASSAGTAIEELFF. The chain recombines TRBV28 with TRBJ2-2, with 7 nucleotides matching TRBD1. Germline lookup yields CDR1 MDHEN and CDR2 SYDVKM. This CDR3 is 14 amino acids long. V shed 8 bases, J shed 10 bases, and the junction held 13 bases outside the gene matches. The full variable domain, completed using reference TRBV28 and TRBJ2-2, is DVKVTQSSRYLVKRTGEKVFLECVQDMDHENMFWYRQDPGLGLRLIYFSYDVKMKEKGDIPEGYSVSREKKERFSLILESASTNQTSMYLCASSAGTAIEELFFGEGSRLTVL.

In DNA form, the CDR3 reads TGTGCCAGCAGCTTCCCAGGGACACTCTCCTACGAGCAGTACTTC. Residues: CASSFPGTLSYEQYF. The chain employs TRBV7-2 and TRBJ2-7; the D gene is possibly TRBD1 (6 bases). The CDR3 totals 15 residues. The ends were cut back, 3 bases at V and 0 bases at J, with 12 bases in the middle. Looked up from germline, CDR1 is SGHTA and CDR2 is FQGNSA.

The chain combines TRBV6-5 with TRBJ2-5, with D perhaps TRBD2 (6 bases). Germline V gene sequence: CDR1 MNHEY, CDR2 SVGAGI. V lost 10 bases and J lost 7, with 19 bases in between. This CDR3 has 13 residues. The DNA of the CDR3 is TGTGCCACCTGGCGCGGGGCCCGGGGGACCCAGTACTTC. It specifies CATWRGARGTQYF.

The chain is built from TRBV28 and TRBJ1-1; D remains ambiguous. The germline gives CDR1 MDHEN, CDR2 SYDVKM. The V gene lost 6 bases and the J gene lost 3 bases, with 8 bases spanning the gap. This CDR3 is built from 12 residues. As DNA, the CDR3 is TGTGCCAGCAGCCTCACCTACACTGAAGCTTTCTTT. It specifies CASSLTYTEAFF.

The rearrangement uses TRBV11-2 and TRBJ2-7; D possibly corresponds to TRBD2 (6 bases). The V gene lost 4 bases and the J gene lost 6 bases, with 19 bases spanning the gap. Germline CDR1 SGHAT, CDR2 FQNNGV. The CDR3 spans 15 residues. DNA of the CDR3: TGTGCCAGCAGCTCTTTTTCTTCCGGGGGAGGCGAGCAGTACTTC. The encoded protein is CASSSFSSGGGEQYF.

The V gene is TRBV6-5, the J gene TRBJ2-2; D may correspond to TRBD1 or TRBD2 (5 bases each). In germline, CDR1 is MNHEY, CDR2 SVGAGI. The CDR3 consists of 15 residues. V lost 2 bases to trimming and J lost 6 bases, with 13 bases between them. The CDR3 is CASSYPTQGPGELFF. The DNA of the CDR3 is TGTGCCAGCAGTTACCCAACTCAGGGACCCGGGGAGCTGTTTTTT.